Listed below are T cell receptor beta chains from one sample, sequenced in a study of type 1 and type 2 diabetes patients. TCRdb recomputed calls from the multiplex PCR reads with MiXCR, one row per CDR3 protein. The data contain some 250,000 distinct CDR3 sequences, roughly 50% of them singletons. The specimen was peripheral blood mononuclear cells (PBMCs). The receptors shown here come from a man between 18 and 35 years old with type 2 diabetes. The CDR3 runs from the conserved cysteine through the conserved F or W. Fields, in order: D gene, V gene, clone size, J gene, CDR3 protein, CDR3 DNA. D genes are given only for firm matches. Size is omitted from some rows. Given values are once, few, many or a class for expanded clones.

-	TRBV19	-	TRBJ1-6	CASSIRVPVDSPLHF	TGTGCCAGTAGTATTCGAGTCCCAGTTGATTCACCCCTCCACTTT
-	TRBV2	-	TRBJ1-5	CASSVSGSDNQPQHF	TGTGCCAGCAGTGTATCAGGGTCCGACAATCAGCCCCAGCATTTT
-	TRBV6-5	-	TRBJ1-1	CASSPPLPEAFF	TGTGCCAGCAGTCCCCCCCTCCCTGAAGCTTTCTTT
-	TRBV7-2	-	TRBJ2-7	CASSGYRADYEQYF	TGTGCCAGCAGCGGCTACCGGGCCGACTACGAGCAGTACTTC
-	TRBV28	-	TRBJ1-6	CATLPGPKNSPLHF	TGTGCCACCTTACCGGGACCGAAGAATTCACCCCTCCACTTT
TRBD2	TRBV7-2	-	TRBJ2-7	CASSFGRTSVSYEQYF	TGTGCCAGCAGCTTCGGCAGGACTAGTGTCTCGTACGAGCAGTACTTC
-	TRBV18	once	TRBJ2-7	CASSPPSVSYEQYF	TGTGCCAGCTCACCACCCTCAGTAAGCTACGAGCAGTACTTC
-	TRBV4-3	-	TRBJ1-2	CASSQHTTLNYGYTF	TGCGCCAGCAGCCAACATACTACCTTGAACTATGGCTACACCTTC
-	TRBV6-4	-	TRBJ1-5	CASSIGLQGISNQPQHF	TGTGCCAGCAGTATCGGTCTTCAGGGGATTAGCAATCAGCCCCAGCATTTT
-	TRBV20-1	few	TRBJ1-2	CSGGGPYGYTF	TGCAGTGGTGGGGGCCCCTATGGCTACACCTTC
-	TRBV19	-	TRBJ1-1	CASSGGGGLNTEAFF	TGTGCCAGTAGCGGGGGTGGAGGGTTGAACACTGAAGCTTTCTTT
-	TRBV7-4	few	TRBJ1-2	CASSLVGRQLYGYTF	TGTGCCAGCAGCTTAGTAGGTCGACAGCTGTATGGCTACACCTTC
-	TRBV10-3	-	TRBJ1-5	CATQGGQGNQPQHF	TGTGCCACCCAAGGAGGGCAGGGGAATCAGCCCCAGCATTTT
-	TRBV4-3	-	TRBJ2-1	CASSQDRSGWGNEQFF	TGCGCCAGCAGCCAAGATCGGAGCGGGTGGGGGAATGAGCAGTTCTTC
-	TRBV19	-	TRBJ1-1	CASMKNRQGMNTEAFF	TGTGCCAGTATGAAGAACCGCCAGGGAATGAACACTGAAGCTTTCTTT
-	TRBV4-1	-	TRBJ2-6	CASSQEAGILGTGANVLTF	TGCGCCAGCAGCCAAGAGGCGGGGATATTAGGGACTGGGGCCAACGTCCTGACTTTC
-	TRBV7-9	-	TRBJ2-1	CASSLNLAYNEQFF	TGTGCCAGCAGCCTTAATCTGGCCTACAATGAGCAGTTCTTC
-	TRBV28	-	TRBJ1-2	CAMEGGDGYTF	TGTGCCATGGAGGGAGGGGATGGCTACACCTTC
TRBD2	TRBV3-1	-	TRBJ2-2	CASSLLLAGGGELFF	TGTGCCAGCAGCCTTCTCCTAGCGGGAGGTGGGGAGCTGTTTTTT
TRBD1	TRBV12-3/TRBV12-4	-	TRBJ1-6	CASTDRGESPLHF	TGTGCCAGCACTGACAGGGGTGAATCACCCCTCCACTTT
-	TRBV7-2	-	TRBJ1-4	CASSPWESANEKLFF	TGTGCCAGCAGCCCCTGGGAATCAGCTAATGAAAAACTGTTTTTT
-	TRBV2	-	TRBJ2-3	CASSQSESAQYF	TGTGCCAGCAGCCAATCGGAAAGTGCGCAGTATTTT
TRBD1	TRBV20-1	once	TRBJ1-1	CSARDRGQGRTEAFF	TGCAGTGCTAGAGATCGAGGACAGGGTCGGACTGAAGCTTTCTTT
-	TRBV7-2	-	TRBJ2-3	CAGSLSRSTDTQYF	TGTGCCGGCAGCTTATCGAGGAGCACAGATACGCAGTATTTT
TRBD1	TRBV20-1	-	TRBJ2-7	CSARSDRFNYEQYF	TGCAGTGCCCGGTCGGACAGGTTTAACTACGAGCAGTACTTC
-	TRBV6-2/TRBV6-3	-	TRBJ1-1	CASSYWYTEAFF	TGTGCCAGCAGTTACTGGTACACTGAAGCTTTCTTT
TRBD2	TRBV29-1	-	TRBJ2-1	CSVTPPTSGTEFF	TGCAGCGTGACCCCGCCGACTAGCGGGACGGAGTTCTTC
-	TRBV15	-	TRBJ1-2	CATSRDIVGMSGYTF	TGTGCCACCAGCAGAGATATAGTGGGGATGAGTGGCTACACCTTC
-	TRBV28	few	TRBJ1-1	CAIRGGQSAFF	TGTGCCATCCGAGGAGGACAATCAGCTTTCTTT
-	TRBV6-6	-	TRBJ2-5	CASSESWLGTQYF	TGTGCCAGCAGTGAATCTTGGCTAGGGACCCAGTACTTC
-	TRBV7-2	-	TRBJ2-7	CASSLVSGEPNYEQYF	TGTGCCAGCAGCTTAGTAAGTGGCGAACCGAACTACGAGCAGTACTTC
-	TRBV6-5	few	TRBJ2-3	CASSCRTGSTDTQYF	TGTGCCAGCAGTTGTCGGACTGGAAGCACAGATACGCAGTATTTT
-	TRBV20-1	few	TRBJ2-3	CSADKSGGTDTQYF	TGCAGTGCTGACAAGAGCGGAGGCACAGATACGCAGTATTTT
TRBD1	TRBV29-1	-	TRBJ1-1	CSVVRGTGDTEAFF	TGCAGCGTGGTGAGAGGGACAGGTGACACTGAAGCTTTCTTT
-	TRBV7-2	-	TRBJ1-1	CASAQVRGTEAFF	TGTGCCAGCGCACAGGTACGGGGCACTGAAGCTTTCTTT
-	TRBV19	few	TRBJ1-1	CASRFRQAGNTEAFF	TGTGCCAGCCGATTCAGACAGGCCGGGAACACTGAAGCTTTCTTT
-	TRBV14	-	TRBJ2-1	CASSQLGNEQFF	TGTGCCAGCAGCCAATTGGGGAATGAGCAGTTCTTC
-	TRBV7-6	-	TRBJ2-5	CASSSRVQGFQTQYF	TGTGCCAGCAGCTCCCGTGTTCAGGGGTTTCAGACCCAGTACTTC
TRBD1	TRBV29-1	-	TRBJ1-4	CSVIGGDEKLFF	TGCAGCGTAATAGGGGGCGATGAAAAACTGTTTTTT
-	TRBV2	many	TRBJ2-7	CASSENLRRLDEQYF	TGTGCCAGCAGTGAAAACCTCCGCCGGTTGGACGAGCAGTACTTC
-	TRBV20-1	few	TRBJ2-1	CSARDTGSSPNEQFF	TGCAGTGCTAGAGATACGGGATCATCACCCAATGAGCAGTTCTTC
TRBD1	TRBV2	-	TRBJ2-1	CAIARDRGGNEQFF	TGTGCCATCGCGCGGGACAGGGGAGGCAATGAGCAGTTCTTC
TRBD1	TRBV10-3	many	TRBJ2-7	CAISEVGTGFFHEQYF	TGTGCCATCAGTGAAGTTGGGACAGGGTTTTTCCACGAGCAGTACTTC
-	TRBV20-1	-	TRBJ2-3	CSVKPPSGPDTQYF	TGCAGTGTCAAGCCCCCCTCGGGCCCTGATACGCAGTATTTT
-	TRBV20-1	few	TRBJ1-5	CSARLVQGESNQPQHF	TGCAGTGCTAGACTGGTACAGGGAGAGAGCAATCAGCCCCAGCATTTT
-	TRBV15	-	TRBJ2-7	CATSRTYSGGKIYEQYF	TGTGCCACCAGCAGAACCTACAGTGGAGGAAAAATCTACGAGCAGTACTTC
TRBD2	TRBV5-1	-	TRBJ2-7	CASSLLAGDSYGQYF	TGCGCCAGCAGCTTGCTAGCGGGGGATTCCTACGGGCAGTACTTC
TRBD1	TRBV6-6	-	TRBJ2-1	CASSFGTGGTYNEQFF	TGTGCCAGCAGCTTCGGGACAGGGGGAACCTACAATGAGCAGTTCTTC
TRBD2	TRBV6-2/TRBV6-3	-	TRBJ2-3	CASSTLAGTDTQYF	TGTGCCAGCAGCACACTAGCGGGCACAGATACGCAGTATTTT
TRBD1	TRBV11-2	-	TRBJ1-4	CASSRTTGALHEKLFF	TGTGCCAGCAGTCGTACAACAGGGGCATTGCATGAAAAACTGTTTTTT
TRBD1	TRBV10-2	few	TRBJ2-7	CASSETRDRGHEQYF	TGCGCCAGCAGTGAAACCCGGGACAGGGGCCACGAGCAGTACTTC
-	TRBV20-1	-	TRBJ1-2	CSANTGANNNNYGYTF	TGCAGTGCAAATACGGGAGCAAACAACAATAACTATGGCTACACCTTC
-	TRBV10-3	few	TRBJ2-7	CAISESSVYYEQYF	TGTGCCATCAGTGAGTCGTCCGTTTACTACGAGCAGTACTTC